Detailed here is one T cell receptor beta chain. This record comes from a study of T cell changes during pregnancy in multiple sclerosis. Measured with immunoSEQ multiplex PCR; TCRdb has only the in-frame clones, and not every one. Here the sample spans 17,000 or so clones, 84% being singletons. The ends were cut back, 3 bases at V and 3 bases at J, with 9 bases in the middle. The CDR3 is 13 amino acids. Germline V gene lookup returns CDR1 MGHRA and CDR2 YSYEKL. V gene TRBV4-1 combines with J gene TRBJ2-7; the D gene is possibly TRBD1 (6 bases). This material consisted of CD8+ T cells from peripheral blood mononuclear cells, taken in the third trimester of pregnancy. The TCR comes from a female donor in good health, enrolled as a control in a pregnancy study. The CDR3 spells CASSQTQGYEQYF. The CDR3 DNA reads TGCGCCAGCAGCCAGACACAGGGCTACGAGCAGTACTTC.